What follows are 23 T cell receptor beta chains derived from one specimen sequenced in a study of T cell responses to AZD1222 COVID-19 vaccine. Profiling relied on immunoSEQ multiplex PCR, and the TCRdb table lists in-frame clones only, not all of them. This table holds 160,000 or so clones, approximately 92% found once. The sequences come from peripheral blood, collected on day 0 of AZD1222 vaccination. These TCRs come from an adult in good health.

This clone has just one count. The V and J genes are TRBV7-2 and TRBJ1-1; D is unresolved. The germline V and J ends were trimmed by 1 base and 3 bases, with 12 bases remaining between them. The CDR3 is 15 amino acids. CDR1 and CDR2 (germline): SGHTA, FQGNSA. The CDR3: CASSLERGAYTEAFF. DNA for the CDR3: TGTGCCAGCAGCTTAGAGCGGGGTGCGTACACTGAAGCTTTCTTT.

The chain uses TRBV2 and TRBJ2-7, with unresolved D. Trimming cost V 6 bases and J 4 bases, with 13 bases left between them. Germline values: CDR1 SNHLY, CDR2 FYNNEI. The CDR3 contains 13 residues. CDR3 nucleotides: TGTGCCAGCAGGGAGTCCTCGAAATACGAGCAGTACTTC. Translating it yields CASRESSKYEQYF.

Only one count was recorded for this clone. The CDR3 region has the DNA TGCGCCAGCAGCCAAGGGGGTAGATGGCAGCCCCAGCATTTT. Amino acid sequence: CASSQGGRWQPQHF. This chain joins TRBV4-1 and TRBJ1-5, with D hard to call. The CDR3 totals 14 residues. Trimming removed 1 base from V and 7 bases from J, with 11 bases in between. Germline V gene lookup returns CDR1 MGHRA and CDR2 YSYEKL.

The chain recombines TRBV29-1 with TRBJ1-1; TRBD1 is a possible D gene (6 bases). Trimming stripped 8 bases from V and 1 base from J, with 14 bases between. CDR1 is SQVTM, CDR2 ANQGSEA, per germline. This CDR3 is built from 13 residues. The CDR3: CSPSQGPNTEAFF. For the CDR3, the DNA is TGCAGCCCTTCACAGGGACCGAACACTGAAGCTTTCTTT.

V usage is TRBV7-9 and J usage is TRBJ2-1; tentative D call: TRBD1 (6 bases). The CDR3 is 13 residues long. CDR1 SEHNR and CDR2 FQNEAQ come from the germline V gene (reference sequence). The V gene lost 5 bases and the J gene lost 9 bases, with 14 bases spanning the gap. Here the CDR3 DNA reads TGTGCCAGCAGCCTACAGGGTTTGGGTGAGCAGTTCTTC. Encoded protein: CASSLQGLGEQFF.

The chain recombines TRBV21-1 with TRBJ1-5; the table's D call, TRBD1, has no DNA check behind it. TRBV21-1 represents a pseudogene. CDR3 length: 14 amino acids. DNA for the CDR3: TGTGCCACCATGTTGGGGACAGGGGATCAGCCCCAGCATTTT. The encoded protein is CATMLGTGDQPQHF.

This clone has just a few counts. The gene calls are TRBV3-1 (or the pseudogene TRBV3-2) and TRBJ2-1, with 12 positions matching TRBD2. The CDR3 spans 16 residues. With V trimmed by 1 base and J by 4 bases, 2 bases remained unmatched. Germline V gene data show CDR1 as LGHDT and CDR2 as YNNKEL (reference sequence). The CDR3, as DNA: TGTGCCAGCAGCCAAGGGACTAGCGGGGATTACAATGAGCAGTTCTTC. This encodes CASSQGTSGDYNEQFF.

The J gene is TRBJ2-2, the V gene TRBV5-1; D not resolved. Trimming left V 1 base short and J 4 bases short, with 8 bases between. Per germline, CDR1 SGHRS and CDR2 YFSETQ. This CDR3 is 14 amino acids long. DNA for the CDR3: TGCGCCAGCAGCTTGATGATGGGCACCGGGGAGCTGTTTTTT. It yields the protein CASSLMMGTGELFF. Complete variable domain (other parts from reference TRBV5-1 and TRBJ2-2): KAGVTQTPRYLIKTRGQQVTLSCSPISGHRSVSWYQQTPGQGLQFLFEYFSETQRNKGNFPGRFSGRQFSNSRSEMNVSTLELGDSALYLCASSLMMGTGELFFGEGSRLTVL.

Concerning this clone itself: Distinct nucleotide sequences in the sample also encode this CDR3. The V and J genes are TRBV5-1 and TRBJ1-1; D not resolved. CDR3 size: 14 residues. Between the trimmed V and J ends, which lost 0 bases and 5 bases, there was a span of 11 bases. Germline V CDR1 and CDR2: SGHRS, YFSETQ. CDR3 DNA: TGCGCCAGCAGCTTGGCCGGATCGGGGACTGAAGCTTTCTTT. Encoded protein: CASSLAGSGTEAFF.

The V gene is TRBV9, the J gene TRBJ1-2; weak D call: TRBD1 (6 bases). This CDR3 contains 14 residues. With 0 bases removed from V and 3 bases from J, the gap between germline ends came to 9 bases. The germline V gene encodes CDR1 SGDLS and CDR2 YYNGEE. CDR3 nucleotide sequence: TGTGCCAGCAGCGTAGGCGGGGGCCACTATGGCTACACCTTC. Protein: CASSVGGGHYGYTF. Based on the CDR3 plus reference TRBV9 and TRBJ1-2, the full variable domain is DSGVTQTPKHLITATGQRVTLRCSPRSGDLSVYWYQQSLDQGLQFLIQYYNGEERAKGNILERFSAQQFPDLHSELNLSSLELGDSALYFCASSVGGGHYGYTFGSGTRLTVV.

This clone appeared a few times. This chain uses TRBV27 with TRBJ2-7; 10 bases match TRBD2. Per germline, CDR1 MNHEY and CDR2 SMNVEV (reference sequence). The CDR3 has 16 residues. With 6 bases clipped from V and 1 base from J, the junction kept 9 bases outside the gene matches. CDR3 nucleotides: TGTGCCAGCAGCCCCCTACTAGCGGGACAGTCCTACGAGCAGTACTTC. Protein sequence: CASSPLLAGQSYEQYF.

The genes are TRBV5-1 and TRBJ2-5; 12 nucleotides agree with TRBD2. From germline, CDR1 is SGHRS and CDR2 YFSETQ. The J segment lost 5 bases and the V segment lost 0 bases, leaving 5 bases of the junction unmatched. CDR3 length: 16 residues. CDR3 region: CASSLGLAGAMETQYF. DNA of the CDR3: TGCGCCAGCAGCTTGGGACTAGCGGGAGCCATGGAGACCCAGTACTTC.

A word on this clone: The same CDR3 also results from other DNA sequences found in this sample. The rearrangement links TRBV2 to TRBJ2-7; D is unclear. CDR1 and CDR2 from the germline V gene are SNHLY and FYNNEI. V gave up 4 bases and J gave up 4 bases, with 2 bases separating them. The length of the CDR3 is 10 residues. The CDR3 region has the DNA TGTGCCAGCAGTGGTTACGAGCAGTACTTC. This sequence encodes CASSGYEQYF.

The DNA of the CDR3 is TGTGCCAGCAGCGTTAGCGGGGCAGGCGGGGAGCTGTTTTTT. Protein: CASSVSGAGGELFF. The rearrangement joins TRBV27 to TRBJ2-2, with 8 nucleotides matching TRBD2. Per germline, CDR1 MNHEY and CDR2 SMNVEV (reference sequence). After removal of 6 bases from V and 7 bases from J, the junction contained 7 bases not matched to a gene. The CDR3 loop spans 14 amino acids.

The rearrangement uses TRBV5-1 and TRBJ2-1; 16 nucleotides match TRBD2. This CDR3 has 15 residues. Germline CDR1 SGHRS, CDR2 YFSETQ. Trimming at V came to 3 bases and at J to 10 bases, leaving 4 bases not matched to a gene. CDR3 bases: TGCGCCAGCAGCTGGGGACTAGCGGGAGGGGGAGAGCAGTTCTTC. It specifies CASSWGLAGGGEQFF.

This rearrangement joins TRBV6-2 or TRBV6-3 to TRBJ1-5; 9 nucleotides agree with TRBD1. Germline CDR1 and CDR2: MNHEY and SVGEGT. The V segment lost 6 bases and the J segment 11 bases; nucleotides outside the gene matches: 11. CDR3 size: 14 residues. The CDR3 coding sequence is TGTGCCAGCAGGCCTCCGGGACAGGGATTTGCCCAGCATTTT. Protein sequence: CASRPPGQGFAQHF.

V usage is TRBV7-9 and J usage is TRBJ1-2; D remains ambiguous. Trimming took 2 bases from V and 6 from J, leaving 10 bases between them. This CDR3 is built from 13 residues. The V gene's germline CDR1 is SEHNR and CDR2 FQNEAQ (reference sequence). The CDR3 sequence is CASSLQAFDGYTF. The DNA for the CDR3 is TGTGCCAGCAGCTTACAGGCTTTCGATGGCTACACCTTC.

The CDR3 bases are TGCAGCGTTGATTCGGGACAGGGTGCCTATGGCTACACCTTC. Its protein is CSVDSGQGAYGYTF. The V gene is TRBV29-1, the J gene TRBJ1-2; 9 nucleotides agree with TRBD1. V lost 3 bases and J lost 4; bases outside the gene matches: 6. CDR1 SQVTM and CDR2 ANQGSEA come from the germline V gene. There are 14 residues in the CDR3.

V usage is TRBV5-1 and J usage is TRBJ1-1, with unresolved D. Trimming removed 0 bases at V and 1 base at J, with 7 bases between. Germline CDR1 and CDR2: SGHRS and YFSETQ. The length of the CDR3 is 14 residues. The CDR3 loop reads CASSLVAQNTEAFF. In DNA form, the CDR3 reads TGCGCCAGCAGCTTGGTAGCACAGAACACTGAAGCTTTCTTT.

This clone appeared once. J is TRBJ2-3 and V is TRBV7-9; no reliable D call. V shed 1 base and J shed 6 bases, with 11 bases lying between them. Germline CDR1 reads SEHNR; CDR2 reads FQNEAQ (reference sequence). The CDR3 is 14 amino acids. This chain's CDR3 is CASSLEVYGDTQYF. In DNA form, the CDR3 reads TGTGCCAGCAGCTTAGAAGTTTATGGGGATACGCAGTATTTT. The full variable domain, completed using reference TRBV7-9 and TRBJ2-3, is DTGVSQNPRHKITKRGQNVTFRCDPISEHNRLYWYRQTLGQGPEFLTYFQNEAQLEKSRLLSDRFSAERPKGSFSTLEIQRTEQGDSAMYLCASSLEVYGDTQYFGPGTRLTVL.

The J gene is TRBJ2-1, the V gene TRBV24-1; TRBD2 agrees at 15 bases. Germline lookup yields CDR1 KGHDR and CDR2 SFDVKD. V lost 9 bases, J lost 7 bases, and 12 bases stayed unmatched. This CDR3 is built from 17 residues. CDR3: CATSGTSGRYGFNEQFF. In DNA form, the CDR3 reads TGTGCCACCTCCGGGACTAGCGGGAGGTACGGGTTTAATGAGCAGTTCTTC.

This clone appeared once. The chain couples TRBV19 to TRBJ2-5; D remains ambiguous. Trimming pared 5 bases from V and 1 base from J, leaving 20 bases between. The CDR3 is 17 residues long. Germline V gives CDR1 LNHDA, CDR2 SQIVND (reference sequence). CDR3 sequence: CASSVVGGSIPQETQYF. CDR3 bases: TGTGCCAGTAGTGTCGTGGGCGGCTCGATCCCCCAAGAGACCCAGTACTTC.

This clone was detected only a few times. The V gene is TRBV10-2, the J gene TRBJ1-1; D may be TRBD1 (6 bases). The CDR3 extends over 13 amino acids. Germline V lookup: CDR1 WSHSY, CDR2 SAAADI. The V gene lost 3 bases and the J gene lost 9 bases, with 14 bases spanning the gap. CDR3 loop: CASSDRIQGKAFF. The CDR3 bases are TGCGCCAGCAGTGACAGGATTCAGGGGAAAGCTTTCTTT.